The clone carrying this T cell receptor (beta chain) has just a few counts. Its antigen remains unidentified. The time point: patch test 1, 2 weeks after DPC sensitization. As to treatment: therapeutic diphenylcyclopropenone sensitization with weekly scalp DPC. Total RNA came from unfractionated whole blood. These data are taken from a study of human T cells and chemical hapten exposure. General study findings and limits: Expanded TCRs produced significantly more large CDR3 similarity clusters than controls did. TCRs at high frequency, those above 1 in 1000, did not change with DPC sensitization. Donors' alopecia may make their immune response differ from healthy people's.

The library tagged individual cDNA molecules with unique molecular identifiers. A single record per CDR3 protein comes from TCRdb applying MiXCR to the RACE reads. The repertoire holds tens of thousands of distinct CDR3 sequences, about 6.3% seen once, with roughly 9% in the top ten. The TCR was taken from a woman aged 30 to 39 with alopecia areata. Some clones in this sample may be carry-over from other donors' samples. Sequenced material: whole blood, taken in connection with sensitization to the hapten diphenylcyclopropenone (DPC).

CDR3 in amino acids: CAWKRRDRGRRTEAFF. In DNA form, the CDR3 reads TGTGCCTGGAAACGCCGGGACAGGGGGCGAAGAACTGAAGCTTTCTTT. J is TRBJ1-1 and V is TRBV30; 12 positions match TRBD1. The V gene end was trimmed by 4 bases and the J gene end by 5 bases; junction bases not matched to a gene: 11. From germline, CDR1 is GTSNPN and CDR2 SVGIG (reference sequence). This CDR3 comprises 16 residues. Together with reference TRBV30 and TRBJ1-1, the CDR3 gives the full variable domain: SQTIHQWPATLVQPVGSPLSLECTVEGTSNPNLYWYRQAAGRGLQLLFYSVGIGQISSEVPQNLSASRPQDRQFILSSKKLLLSDSGFYLCAWKRRDRGRRTEAFFGQGTRLTVV.